These 10 T cell receptor beta chains were sequenced from one sample in a study of regulatory T cells in long-lasting Graves disease. Time point noted: newly diagnosed GD, antithyroid drugs for less than 3 months. Extracted PBMC RNA gave rise to the TCR library. Library construction for TCR beta used iRepertoire HTBI primers and Arm-PCR of CDR3 regions. From the multiplex PCR reads, TCRdb called clonotypes with MiXCR, one entry per CDR3 protein. The sample contains approximately 470,000 distinct CDR3 sequences, around 15% of which appear only once. These data were also reused for a study on T cells in Graves' hyperthyroidism and ophthalmopathy.

Source: peripheral blood mononuclear cells (PBMCs), taken at new diagnosis, from a patient treated with antithyroid drugs. The origin of the receptors is a man in his forties with Graves disease.

CDR3 DNA sequence: TGTGCCAGCAGCCCACAGGGGTATGTGGACGAGCAGTACTTC. This codes for CASSPQGYVDEQYF. This chain uses TRBV6-1 with TRBJ2-7, with 7 bases identical to TRBD1. Losses at the gene ends were 6 bases for V and 5 bases for J; bases not matched to a gene: 10. The length of the CDR3 is 14 residues. The germline gives CDR1 MNHNS, CDR2 SASEGT.

The gene calls are TRBV6-1 and TRBJ1-5; D possibly corresponds to TRBD1 (6 bases). CDR3 length: 13 amino acids. Trimming left V 6 bases short and J 14 bases short, with 20 bases between. Germline V gives CDR1 MNHNS, CDR2 SASEGT. CDR3 sequence (DNA): TGTGCCAGCAGCACAACCCCGGACAGCCCGAAGCATTTT. It is translated as CASSTTPDSPKHF.

This clonotype occurred many times. The V call is TRBV30, the J call TRBJ1-1; D may be TRBD1 (5 bases). V was trimmed by 3 bases and J by 0 bases, leaving 20 bases between them. Per the germline V gene, CDR1 is GTSNPN and CDR2 is SVGIG (reference sequence). CDR3 length: 17 residues. CDR3 bases: TGTGCCTGGAGAGAGCCTCGGTCACGGGGGGTGAACACTGAAGCTTTCTTT. This codes for CAWREPRSRGVNTEAFF.

Regarding this clonotype: A much larger clone is a single base away; this may be a read error. The V gene is TRBV7-3, the J gene TRBJ1-1; D not certain. The CDR3 consists of 13 residues. Germline V CDR1 and CDR2: SGHTA, FQGTGA. The chain's CDR3 is CASRADVNTEASF. The DNA for the CDR3 is TGTGCCAGCAGAGCGGACGTGAACACTGAAGCTTCCTTT.

This clonotype has a handful of counts. The rearrangement joins TRBV11-3 to TRBJ2-7; possibly TRBD1 for D (5 bases). Germline CDR1 reads SGHNT; CDR2 reads YENEEA. Trimming shortened V by 5 bases and J by 5 bases, and 19 bases separated the two germline ends. The CDR3 is made up of 15 amino acids. The CDR3 DNA reads as TGTGCCAGCAGCATTCGCCAGGGAAAGGGTAACGAGCAGTACTTC. Amino acids: CASSIRQGKGNEQYF.

This clonotype was counted many times. This chain joins TRBV28 and TRBJ2-3, with unresolved D. The ends were cut back, 5 bases at V and 11 bases at J, with 17 bases in the middle. Germline CDR1 MDHEN, CDR2 SYDVKM. This CDR3 has 13 residues. Here the CDR3 DNA reads TGTGCCAGCAGTCGGCGGACCTACCCCATGCAGTATTTT. Protein: CASSRRTYPMQYF.

This chain links TRBV25-1 with TRBJ2-1; maybe TRBD2 (6 bases). From germline, CDR1 is MGHDK and CDR2 SYGVNS. The CDR3 covers 11 residues. Trimming took off 7 bases at V and 12 bases at J, with 13 bases between the two ends. The CDR3 is CASTLEGRQFF. The CDR3 nucleotides read TGTGCCAGCACGCTGGAGGGGCGGCAGTTCTTC.

Remarks on this clonotype: At one boundary the junction diverges from the germline segment, which might be a read error. V is TRBV7-4 and J is TRBJ1-5; D remains unclear. This CDR3 is 13 amino acids long. Germline V gives CDR1 SGHVT, CDR2 SQSDAQ. CDR3 coding DNA: TGTGCCAGCAGCGTAGGTCCGGATCAGCCCCCGCATTTT. Translated, it gives CASSVGPDQPPHF.

This clonotype occurred a few times. This chain links TRBV12-3 or TRBV12-4 with TRBJ2-7, with D possibly being TRBD1 (5 bases). CDR3 size: 14 residues. Trimming cost V 0 bases and J 4 bases, with 10 bases left between them. In DNA, the CDR3 is TGTGCCAGCAGTTTAGCGCCCAGGGCATACGAGCAGTACTTC. Its protein product is CASSLAPRAYEQYF.

This clonotype showed up just once. A much larger clonotype is one base distant, so this may be a read error. The chain uses TRBV2 and TRBJ1-3, with a possible D match to TRBD1 (5 bases). Germline V CDR1 and CDR2: SNHLY, FYNNEI. V gave up 6 bases and J gave up 0 bases, with 15 bases separating them. This CDR3 is 16 amino acids long. The CDR3 region has the DNA TGTGCCAGCAGGTTAAAGGGACGGAGCTCTGGAAACACCATATATTTT. It yields the protein CASRLKGRSSGNTIYF.